Given below is one TCR beta chain in context. Data came from immunoSEQ multiplex PCR; TCRdb stores just in-frame clones and leaves some out. The table shows about 120,000 clones, with about nine tenths occurring only once. This specimen comes from a study of blood T cell repertoires in COVID-19. At the level of the study: Samples taken during acute and convalescent COVID-19 were collected in the United States, Italy and Spain.

V gave up 6 bases and J gave up 1 base, with 13 bases separating them. Germline loops: CDR1 ENHRY, CDR2 SYGVKD. The CDR3 contains 15 residues. The material sequenced was peripheral blood. The J gene is TRBJ1-3, the V gene TRBV10-3, with D tentatively TRBD1 (6 bases). The clonotype comes from an older woman with acute or convalescent COVID-19. The CDR3 nucleotides read TGTGCCATCAGGGACAGTCGTCTATCTGGAAACACCATATATTTT. Encoded protein: CAIRDSRLSGNTIYF.